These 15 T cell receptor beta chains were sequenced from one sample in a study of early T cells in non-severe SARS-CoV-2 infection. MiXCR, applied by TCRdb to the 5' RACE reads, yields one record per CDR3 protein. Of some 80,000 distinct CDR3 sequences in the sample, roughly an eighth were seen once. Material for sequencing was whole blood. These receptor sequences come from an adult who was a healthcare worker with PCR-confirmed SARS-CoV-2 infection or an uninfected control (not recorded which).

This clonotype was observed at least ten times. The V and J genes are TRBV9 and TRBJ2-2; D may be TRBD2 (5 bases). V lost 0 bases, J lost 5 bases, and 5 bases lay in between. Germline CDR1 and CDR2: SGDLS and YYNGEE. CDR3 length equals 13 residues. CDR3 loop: CASSVAGTGELFF. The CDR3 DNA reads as TGTGCCAGCAGCGTAGCGGGGACCGGGGAGCTGTTTTTT.

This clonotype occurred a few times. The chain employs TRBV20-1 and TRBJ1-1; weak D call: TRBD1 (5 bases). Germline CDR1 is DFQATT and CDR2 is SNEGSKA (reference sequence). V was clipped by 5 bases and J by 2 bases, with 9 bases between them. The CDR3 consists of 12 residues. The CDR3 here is CSAAQGNTEAFF. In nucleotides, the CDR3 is TGCAGTGCTGCCCAGGGTAACACTGAAGCTTTCTTT.

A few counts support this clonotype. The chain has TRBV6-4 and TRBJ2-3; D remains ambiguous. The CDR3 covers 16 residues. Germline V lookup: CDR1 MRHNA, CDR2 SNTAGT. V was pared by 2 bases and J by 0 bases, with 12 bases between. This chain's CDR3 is CASSDGLSSSTDTQYF. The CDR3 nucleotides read TGTGCCAGCAGTGACGGGCTGTCCAGTAGCACAGATACGCAGTATTTT.

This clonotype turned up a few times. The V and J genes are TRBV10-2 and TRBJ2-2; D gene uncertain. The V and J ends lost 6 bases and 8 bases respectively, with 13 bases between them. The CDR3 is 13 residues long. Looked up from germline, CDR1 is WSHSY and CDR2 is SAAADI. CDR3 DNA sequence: TGCGCCAGCAGCCGCACTATGGCGGGGGAGCTGTTTTTT. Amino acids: CASSRTMAGELFF.

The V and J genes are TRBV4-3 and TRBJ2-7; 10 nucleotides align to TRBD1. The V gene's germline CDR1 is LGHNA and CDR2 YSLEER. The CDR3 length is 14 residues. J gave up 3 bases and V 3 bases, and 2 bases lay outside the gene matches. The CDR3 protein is CASSQGQGYYEQYF. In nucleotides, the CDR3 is TGCGCCAGCAGCCAGGGACAGGGGTACTACGAGCAGTACTTC.

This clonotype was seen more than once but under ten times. CDR3 DNA: TGTGCCAGCTCACCACCAGGACGTCGCAATCAGCCCCAGCATTTT. Its translation: CASSPPGRRNQPQHF. The chain is built from TRBV18 and TRBJ1-5; D not resolved. Germline V gives CDR1 KGHSH, CDR2 LQKENI. V was shortened by 0 bases and J by 2 bases, with 8 bases between the two germline ends. This CDR3 is built from 15 residues.

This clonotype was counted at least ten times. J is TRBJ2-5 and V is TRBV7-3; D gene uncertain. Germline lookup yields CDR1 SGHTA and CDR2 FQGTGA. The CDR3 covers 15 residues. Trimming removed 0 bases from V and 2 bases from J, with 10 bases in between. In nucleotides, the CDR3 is TGTGCCAGCAGCTTAACTGGAGCGAGTCAAGAGACCCAGTACTTC. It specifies CASSLTGASQETQYF.

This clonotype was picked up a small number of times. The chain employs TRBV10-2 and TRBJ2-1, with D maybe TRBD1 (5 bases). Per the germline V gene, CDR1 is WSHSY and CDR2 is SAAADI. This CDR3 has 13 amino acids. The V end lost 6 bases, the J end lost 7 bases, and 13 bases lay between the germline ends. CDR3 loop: CASRQGLRNEQFF. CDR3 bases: TGCGCCAGCAGGCAGGGCCTAAGGAATGAGCAGTTCTTC.

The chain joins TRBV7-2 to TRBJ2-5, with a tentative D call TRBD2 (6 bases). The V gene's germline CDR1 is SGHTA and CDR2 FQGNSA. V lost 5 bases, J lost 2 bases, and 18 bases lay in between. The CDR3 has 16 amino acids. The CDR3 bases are TGTGCCAGCAGCGCCACCCCGGGACTCGTACAAGAGACCCAGTACTTC. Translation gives CASSATPGLVQETQYF.

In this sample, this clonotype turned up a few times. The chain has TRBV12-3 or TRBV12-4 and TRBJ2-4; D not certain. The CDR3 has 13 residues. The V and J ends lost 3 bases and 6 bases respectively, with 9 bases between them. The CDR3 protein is CASSFLPRNIQYF. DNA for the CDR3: TGTGCCAGCAGTTTTCTTCCTAGAAACATTCAGTACTTC.

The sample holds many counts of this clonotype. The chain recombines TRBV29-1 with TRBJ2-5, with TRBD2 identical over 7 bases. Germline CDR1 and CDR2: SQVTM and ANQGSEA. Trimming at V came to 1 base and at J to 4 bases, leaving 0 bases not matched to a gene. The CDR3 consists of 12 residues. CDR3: CSVEGGGETQYF. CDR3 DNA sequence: TGCAGCGTTGAAGGCGGGGGAGAGACCCAGTACTTC.

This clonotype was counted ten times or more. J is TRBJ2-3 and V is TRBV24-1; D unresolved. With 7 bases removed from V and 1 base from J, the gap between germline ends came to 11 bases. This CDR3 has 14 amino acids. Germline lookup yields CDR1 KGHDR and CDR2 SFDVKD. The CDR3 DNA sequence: TGTGCCACCAGCCCCCTGTCCGGCACAGATACGCAGTATTTT. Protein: CATSPLSGTDTQYF.

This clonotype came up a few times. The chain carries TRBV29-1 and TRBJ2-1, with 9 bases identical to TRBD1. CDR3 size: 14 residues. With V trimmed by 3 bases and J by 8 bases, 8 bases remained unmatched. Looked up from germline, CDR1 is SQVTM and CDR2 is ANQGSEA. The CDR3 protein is CSVDRGTGSDEQFF. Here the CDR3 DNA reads TGCAGCGTTGATCGAGGGACAGGGTCCGATGAGCAGTTCTTC.

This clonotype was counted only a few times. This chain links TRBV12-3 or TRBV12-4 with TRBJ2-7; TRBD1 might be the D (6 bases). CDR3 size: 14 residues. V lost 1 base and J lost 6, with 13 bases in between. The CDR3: CASSLGRGPSEQYF. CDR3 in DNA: TGTGCCAGCAGTTTAGGCAGGGGCCCGTCCGAGCAGTACTTC.

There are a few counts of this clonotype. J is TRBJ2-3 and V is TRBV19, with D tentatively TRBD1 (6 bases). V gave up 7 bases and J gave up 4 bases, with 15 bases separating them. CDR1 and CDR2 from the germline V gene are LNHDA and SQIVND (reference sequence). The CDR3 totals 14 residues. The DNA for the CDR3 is TGTGCCAGTACCGCCGACAGGCTCGCAGATACGCAGTATTTT. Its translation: CASTADRLADTQYF.